This T cell receptor (beta chain) derives from a study of chemoradiotherapy in HPV16-positive cancers. With 1 base removed from V and 1 base from J, the gap between germline ends came to 3 bases. Germline V CDR1 and CDR2: SEHNR, FQNEAQ (reference sequence). This CDR3 region has 13 residues. TCRdb keeps only in-frame clones here, not all; method: immunoSEQ multiplex PCR. The repertoire consists of around 4,000 clones, with approximately 93% occurring once and the leading ten covering roughly 4%. This sequence was found in a human donor with HPV-associated anogenital cancer. This specimen consisted of tumor tissue, obtained from a patient who underwent chemoradiotherapy. V is TRBV7-9 and J is TRBJ2-3, with D unresolved. The CDR3 protein is CASSLGGTDTQYF. For the CDR3, the DNA is TGTGCCAGCAGCTTAGGAGGCACAGATACGCAGTATTTT.